What follows are 26 T cell receptor beta chains derived from one specimen sequenced in a study of blood T cells in healthy people across ages. Alongside a J-beta primer mix, a sample-barcoded 5' primer served in a second PCR lasting roughly 7 to 11 cycles. In TCRdb, the 5' RACE reads were re-called with MiXCR into one record per CDR3 protein. The sample yields just under 750,000 distinct CDR3 sequences, about a fifth seen once. Specimen: blood. The source of these receptors is a man between 65 and 79 years old in good health.

This clonotype showed up many times. The CDR3 DNA reads as TGCAGTGCTATCAATTTCGCGGGAGCCACAGATACGCAGTATTTT. Its protein is CSAINFAGATDTQYF. The V and J genes are TRBV20-1 and TRBJ2-3, with 7 bases fitting TRBD2. This CDR3 contains 15 residues. CDR1 and CDR2 from the germline V gene are DFQATT and SNEGSKA (reference sequence). J lost 2 bases, V lost 4 bases, and 9 bases had no gene match.

This chain joins TRBV7-2 and TRBJ2-5, with no clear D. The J call may be incorrect, as the DNA end agrees better with TRBJ2-1. The length of the CDR3 is 15 residues. From germline, CDR1 is SGHTA and CDR2 FQGNSA. CDR3 bases: TGTGCCAGCAGCTTAGTCCTCGGAGCGCGTAATGAGCAGTTCTTC. Protein product: CASSLVLGARNEQFF.

The genes are TRBV7-2 and TRBJ2-7; D not certain. V lost 5 bases to trimming and J lost 3 bases, with 5 bases between them. Germline lookup yields CDR1 SGHTA and CDR2 FQGNSA. The CDR3 totals 11 residues. The CDR3 DNA follows: TGTGCCAGCAGCACACTCTACGAGCAGTACTTC. It is translated as CASSTLYEQYF.

This clonotype has more than one count but fewer than ten. The chain links TRBV25-1 to TRBJ2-2; a weak D match, TRBD2 (6 bases). V shed 1 base and J shed 6 bases, with 18 bases lying between them. The CDR3 runs 17 residues. CDR1 and CDR2 from the germline V gene are MGHDK and SYGVNS. The CDR3 spells CASSESVGGLTPGELFF. The CDR3 coding sequence is TGTGCCAGCAGTGAATCGGTGGGAGGCCTGACACCCGGGGAGCTGTTTTTT.

A note on this clonotype: The CDR3 end shows no conserved phenylalanine or tryptophan, and so a read error is likely. The chain employs TRBV3-1 and TRBJ1-1; D unresolved. Trimming removed 0 bases at V and 1 base at J, with 6 bases between. CDR1 LGHDT and CDR2 YNNKEL come from the germline V gene (reference sequence). The CDR3 spans 14 residues. The CDR3: CASSQDRANTEAFI. The CDR3 DNA reads as TGTGCCAGCAGCCAAGATCGGGCGAACACTGAAGCTTTCATT.

The chain recombines TRBV6-5 with TRBJ1-3; the D gene is possibly TRBD1 (6 bases). V lost 8 bases and J lost 4, with 15 bases in between. CDR3 length: 14 residues. Germline lookup yields CDR1 MNHEY and CDR2 SVGAGI. CDR3 DNA: TGTGCCAGCGGGCTGAGGGGGTTCGGAAACACCATATATTTT. This codes for CASGLRGFGNTIYF.

A few counts support this clonotype. The chain has TRBV11-3 and TRBJ2-5, with D maybe TRBD1 (5 bases). TRBJ2-1 matches the DNA end more closely, so the J call is doubtful. The CDR3 contains 15 residues. Per the germline V gene, CDR1 is SGHNT and CDR2 is YENEEA. The CDR3 sequence is CASSPVGPTGNEQFF. DNA of the CDR3: TGTGCCAGCAGCCCGGTGGGGCCCACTGGTAATGAGCAGTTCTTC.

The rearrangement links TRBV24-1 to TRBJ2-3, with 7 positions matching TRBD1. The CDR3 covers 15 residues. Trimming cost V 4 bases and J 1 base; bases outside gene matches: 4. Germline V gene lookup returns CDR1 KGHDR and CDR2 SFDVKD. The CDR3 loop is CATSEPGQGTDTQYF. As DNA, the CDR3 is TGTGCCACCAGTGAACCCGGACAGGGCACAGATACGCAGTATTTT.

V gene TRBV7-2 combines with J gene TRBJ2-5; tentatively, D is TRBD2 (6 bases). The CDR3 spans 15 residues. CDR1 is SGHTA, CDR2 FQGNSA, per germline. Trimming cost V 5 bases and J 2 bases, with 15 bases left between them. The CDR3 coding sequence is TGTGCCAGCAGCCCCAGCGGGCAACCTCAAGAGACCCAGTACTTC. This translates into CASSPSGQPQETQYF.

The rearrangement joins TRBV6-5 to TRBJ2-1, with D possibly TRBD2 on 5 matching bases. The J call may be faulty, since TRBJ2-7 better matches the DNA end. The CDR3 loop spans 13 amino acids. CDR1 is MNHEY, CDR2 SVGAGI, per germline. The CDR3 coding sequence is TGTGCCAGCAATTCCGGGGTCTCCTACGAGCAGTACTTC. Translated, it gives CASNSGVSYEQYF.

This clonotype came up a few times. The chain couples TRBV20-1 to TRBJ2-3; D call uncertain. CDR3 size: 13 residues. V was trimmed by 5 bases and J by 6 bases, leaving 15 bases between them. The germline CDR1 and CDR2 sequences are DFQATT and SNEGSKA (reference sequence). CDR3 protein: CSASNRSADTQYF. The CDR3 DNA reads TGCAGTGCTTCCAACCGATCAGCGGATACGCAGTATTTT.

This clonotype was seen a handful of times. CDR3 DNA sequence: TGCGCCAGCAGCTTGGCGACAGTCAACAATGAGCAGTTCTTC. Translating it yields CASSLATVNNEQFF. The chain uses TRBV5-1 and TRBJ2-1; a possible D gene is TRBD1 (5 bases). V lost 0 bases, J lost 5 bases, and 9 bases lay in between. CDR1 is SGHRS and CDR2 is YFSETQ in the germline V gene. This CDR3 has 14 amino acids.

This clonotype was counted ten times or more. V usage is TRBV11-2 and J usage is TRBJ2-4; maybe TRBD1 (7 bases). Looked up from germline, CDR1 is SGHAT and CDR2 is FQNNGV. The germline V and J ends were trimmed by 7 bases and 16 bases, with 20 bases remaining between them. This CDR3 contains 12 residues. DNA of the CDR3: TGTGCCAGCACCAATGCGGGACAGCACTTCTACTTC. This codes for CASTNAGQHFYF.

This chain uses TRBV29-1 with TRBJ2-7; D is ambiguous. CDR3 length: 14 amino acids. V lost 5 bases to trimming and J lost 2 bases, with 16 bases between them. Germline V CDR1 and CDR2: SQVTM, ANQGSEA. Here the CDR3 DNA reads TGCAGCGTTTATCTAGGCAGCCGGACCTACGAGCAGTACTTC. It is translated as CSVYLGSRTYEQYF.

V is TRBV6-5 and J is TRBJ2-3; D perhaps matches TRBD2 (5 bases). The V end was cut by 2 bases, the J end by 8 bases, with 14 bases between. Germline V gives CDR1 MNHEY, CDR2 SVGAGI. The CDR3 length is 14 residues. The CDR3 bases are TGTGCCAGCAGTTACGTTGACCGGACTGGTACGCAGTATTTT. Residues: CASSYVDRTGTQYF.

This clonotype was observed a handful of times. The rearrangement links TRBV7-9 to TRBJ2-3; no reliable D call. V lost 5 bases, J lost 2 bases, and 14 bases lay in between. Germline CDR1 SEHNR, CDR2 FQNEAQ (reference sequence). The CDR3 sequence is 15 residues long. This CDR3 is CASSPLWDFTDTQYF. DNA for the CDR3: TGTGCCAGCAGCCCCCTGTGGGATTTCACAGATACGCAGTATTTT.

This chain joins TRBV27 and TRBJ1-6, with 7 positions matching TRBD1. This CDR3 is built from 16 residues. Germline V gene sequence: CDR1 MNHEY, CDR2 SMNVEV (reference sequence). J lost 5 bases, V lost 4 bases, and 8 bases had no gene match. The CDR3 DNA is TGTGCCAGCAGTTCCCAGGACAGGTTGGATAATTCACCCCTCCACTTT. It codes for CASSSQDRLDNSPLHF.

The genes are TRBV2 and TRBJ2-2; tentative D call: TRBD1 (5 bases). The CDR3 loop spans 13 amino acids. Germline V gene lookup returns CDR1 SNHLY and CDR2 FYNNEI. The V gene lost 7 bases and the J gene lost 2 bases, with 8 bases spanning the gap. CDR3 in DNA: TGTGCCAGCAACAGGATAAACACCGGGGAGCTGTTTTTT. Encoded protein: CASNRINTGELFF. The full variable domain, with the rest looked up from reference TRBV2 and TRBJ2-2, is EPEVTQTPSHQVTQMGQEVILRCVPISNHLYFYWYRQILGQKVEFLVSFYNNEISEKSEIFDDQFSVERPDGSNFTLKIRSTKLEDSAMYFCASNRINTGELFFGEGSRLTVL.

V gene TRBV5-1 combines with J gene TRBJ1-1, with 7 positions matching TRBD1. The CDR3 spans 14 residues. V was pared by 4 bases and J by 3 bases, with 6 bases of the junction left unmatched. Per germline, CDR1 SGHRS and CDR2 YFSETQ. CDR3 protein: CASSATGVYTEAFF. As DNA, the CDR3 is TGCGCCAGCAGCGCAACAGGGGTCTACACTGAAGCTTTCTTT.

In this sample, this clonotype turned up once. This CDR3 reads CASSLTPTGGVNEQFF. CDR3 nucleotides: TGTGCCAGCAGCTTAACACCCACTGGGGGAGTGAATGAGCAGTTCTTC. V usage is TRBV7-3 and J usage is TRBJ2-5, with D perhaps TRBD1 or TRBD2 (5 bases each). The J call is doubtful: the DNA matches TRBJ2-1 better. Germline V gene data show CDR1 as SGHTA and CDR2 as FQGTGA. CDR3 length: 16 residues.

V gene TRBV6-6 combines with J gene TRBJ1-2; possibly TRBD1 for D (6 bases). CDR1 is MNHNY and CDR2 is SVGAGI in the germline V gene (reference sequence). Trimming took 7 bases from V and 8 from J, leaving 20 bases between them. The CDR3 totals 14 residues. The CDR3 reads CASTGPQGAGGYTF. The CDR3 DNA reads TGTGCCAGCACCGGTCCACAGGGAGCGGGAGGCTACACCTTC.

The chain couples TRBV12-3 or TRBV12-4 to TRBJ2-2, with a tentative D call TRBD1 (6 bases). The ends were cut back, 6 bases at V and 1 base at J, with 9 bases in the middle. The CDR3 consists of 14 residues. CDR3 amino acids: CASRVGQNTGELFF. The CDR3 DNA follows: TGTGCCAGCAGGGTGGGACAGAACACCGGGGAGCTGTTTTTT.

The genes are TRBV20-1 and TRBJ2-4; 8 bases line up with TRBD2. The CDR3 is 13 residues long. Germline V gene lookup returns CDR1 DFQATT and CDR2 SNEGSKA (reference sequence). V shed 1 base and J 10 bases; nucleotides not matched to a gene: 6. This chain's CDR3 is CSARGAAGVIQYF. The CDR3 DNA follows: TGCAGTGCTAGAGGGGCAGCGGGAGTAATTCAGTACTTC.

This clonotype occurred a few times. The chain carries TRBV10-3 and TRBJ2-1; 11 bases fit TRBD2. The CDR3 runs 16 residues. The V segment lost 2 bases and the J segment 6 bases; nucleotides outside the gene matches: 6. Germline CDR1 ENHRY, CDR2 SYGVKD. In nucleotides, the CDR3 is TGTGCCATCAGTGAGCCTAGCGGGAGGACCATCAATGAGCAGTTCTTC. Residues: CAISEPSGRTINEQFF.

The rearrangement joins TRBV5-1 to TRBJ2-7; weak D call: TRBD1 (6 bases). Trimming cost V 4 bases and J 0 bases, with 23 bases left between them. The germline CDR1 and CDR2 sequences are SGHRS and YFSETQ. CDR3 length equals 18 residues. CDR3 nucleotide sequence: TGCGCCAGCAGCGTGAGGAACGCTCGGCAGGGGAGCTCCTACGAGCAGTACTTC. It encodes CASSVRNARQGSSYEQYF. The variable domain in full, completed from reference TRBV5-1 and TRBJ2-7, reads KAGVTQTPRYLIKTRGQQVTLSCSPISGHRSVSWYQQTPGQGLQFLFEYFSETQRNKGNFPGRFSGRQFSNSRSEMNVSTLELGDSALYLCASSVRNARQGSSYEQYFGPGTRLTVT.

This clonotype was detected ten times or more. The V gene is TRBV20-1, the J gene TRBJ2-6, with a tentative D call TRBD1 (6 bases). The CDR3 consists of 16 residues. Trimming removed 1 base from V and 2 bases from J, with 12 bases in between. Per the germline V gene, CDR1 is DFQATT and CDR2 is SNEGSKA (reference sequence). The CDR3 is CSARVTDRPGANVLTF. CDR3 DNA sequence: TGCAGTGCTAGAGTGACTGACAGGCCTGGGGCCAACGTCCTGACTTTC.